The sequence of this T cell receptor (beta chain) was determined in a study of cytomegalovirus exposure and HLA in healthy donors. General study points: Compared with the approximately 700-donor mean, an Asian-associated ancestry cluster reportedly had fewer N-insertions, according to a later analysis. According to the study, roughly 160 TCR beta chains were cytomegalovirus-associated.

Primers included in the PCR were 60 Vbeta and 13 Jbeta primers. The repertoire was sequenced with immunoSEQ multiplex PCR; TCRdb's copy has only in-frame clones and lacks some. The profile shows some 180,000 clones, around 82% of them singletons. On this clone: The antigen is not known.

This receptor was identified in a woman aged 30 to 39 in good health and CMV-seropositive. The sequencing sample was made of PBMCs.

CDR3 nucleotide sequence: TGTGCCATCGGTTTAGCCGGGATAGCGGGGGGGCTAGGGTACGAGCAGTACTTC. The encoded protein is CAIGLAGIAGGLGYEQYF. The chain employs TRBV10-3 and TRBJ2-7; 11 bases fit TRBD2. V lost 8 bases and J lost 4; bases outside the gene matches: 19. CDR1 is ENHRY and CDR2 is SYGVKD in the germline V gene. The CDR3 runs 18 residues.